The 28 T cell receptor beta chains below were found in one sample sequenced in a study of shared clonotypes between healthy human individuals. Libraries were prepared by immunoSEQ multiplex PCR; TCRdb keeps only in-frame clonotypes and omits some of them. Among nearly 1,000,000 clones listed, less than 85% were seen once. The material sequenced was memory CD4+ T cells sorted from blood. Subset of the sample: CD45RA-negative fraction. Receptors originate from a man aged 18 to 30 in good health.

This clone was seen a few times. The chain employs TRBV5-1 and TRBJ2-1; TRBD2 agrees at 11 bases. CDR1 SGHRS and CDR2 YFSETQ come from the germline V gene. After removal of 0 bases from V and 10 bases from J, the junction contained 9 bases not matched to a gene. The CDR3 extends over 16 amino acids. CDR3 protein: CASSLGLAGSGGEQFF. CDR3 in DNA: TGCGCCAGCAGCTTGGGACTAGCGGGGTCCGGCGGGGAGCAGTTCTTC. Full variable domain (missing parts from reference TRBV5-1 and TRBJ2-1): KAGVTQTPRYLIKTRGQQVTLSCSPISGHRSVSWYQQTPGQGLQFLFEYFSETQRNKGNFPGRFSGRQFSNSRSEMNVSTLELGDSALYLCASSLGLAGSGGEQFFGPGTRLTVL.

The chain's CDR3 is CASKGPGREYEQYF. In DNA, the CDR3 is TGTGCCAGCAAGGGCCCCGGGAGGGAGTACGAGCAGTACTTC. V usage is TRBV11-3 and J usage is TRBJ2-7; 8 nucleotides align to TRBD2. The CDR3 contains 14 residues. Germline CDR1 and CDR2: SGHNT and YENEEA. Unmatched junction bases numbered 9, after V lost 7 bases and J lost 4 bases.

V and J are TRBV7-2 and TRBJ2-3; 16 bases map to TRBD2. There are 19 residues in the CDR3. V lost 4 bases and J lost 0; bases outside the gene matches: 7. The germline CDR1 and CDR2 sequences are SGHTA and FQGNSA. This CDR3 reads CASSSFGTSGRASTDTQYF. The CDR3 DNA follows: TGTGCCAGCAGCTCTTTTGGGACTAGCGGGAGGGCTAGCACAGATACGCAGTATTTT.

The rearrangement links TRBV18 to TRBJ2-7; D possibly corresponds to TRBD1 (6 bases). The CDR3 loop spans 16 amino acids. V was trimmed by 2 bases and J by 6 bases, leaving 20 bases between them. Germline V gene data show CDR1 as KGHSH and CDR2 as LQKENI. The CDR3 bases are TGTGCCAGCTCACCAGAGTTGGCAGGGGTAGACGGCGAGCAGTACTTC. Protein product: CASSPELAGVDGEQYF.

The chain has TRBV18 and TRBJ2-5; 8 nucleotides align to TRBD1. Germline values: CDR1 KGHSH, CDR2 LQKENI. CDR3 size: 14 residues. Trimming removed 3 bases from V and 5 bases from J; junction bases left unmatched: 5. The CDR3 coding sequence is TGTGCCAGCTCACCGGACAGGGTCGGCGAGACCCAGTACTTC. It is translated as CASSPDRVGETQYF.

The table lists this clone with a few counts. The chain is built from TRBV6-6 and TRBJ2-7; possible D gene TRBD1, 5 bases. The CDR3 has 12 residues. Deletions cut 2 bases from V and 7 bases from J, with 9 bases between. CDR1 and CDR2 (germline): MNHNY, SVGAGI (reference sequence). CDR3 nucleotide sequence: TGTGCCAGCAGTTACCCAGGGTGGGAGCAGTACTTC. Translated, it gives CASSYPGWEQYF.

The rearrangement joins TRBV5-6 to TRBJ1-2; 7 bases align to TRBD1. Germline V CDR1 and CDR2: SGHDT, YYEEEE. V was pared by 5 bases and J by 4 bases, with 5 bases of the junction left unmatched. This CDR3 spans 13 amino acids. The CDR3 sequence: CASSLTGFYGYTF. CDR3 sequence (DNA): TGTGCCAGCAGTTTGACAGGGTTCTATGGCTACACCTTC.

This clone was found a few times. The gene calls are TRBV7-9 and TRBJ2-3; 10 bases map to TRBD1. V dropped 5 bases and J dropped 3; count of bases not matched to a gene: 5. Per germline, CDR1 SEHNR and CDR2 FQNEAQ (reference sequence). The CDR3 loop spans 15 amino acids. The CDR3 DNA reads TGTGCCAGCAGCCATGGACAGGGGGGTACAGATACGCAGTATTTT. Protein sequence: CASSHGQGGTDTQYF.

The chain links TRBV19 to TRBJ1-5; D not certain. CDR3 length equals 15 residues. V was shortened by 2 bases and J by 2 bases, with 10 bases between the two germline ends. CDR1 is LNHDA, CDR2 SQIVND, per germline (reference sequence). The CDR3 sequence is CASSITAGGNQPQHF. The CDR3 nucleotides read TGTGCCAGTAGTATAACGGCAGGAGGCAATCAGCCCCAGCATTTT.

This clone appeared a few times. The chain combines TRBV5-4 with TRBJ2-3; D not certain. The CDR3 extends over 15 amino acids. Trimming cost V 1 base and J 5 bases, with 14 bases left between them. From germline, CDR1 is SGHNT and CDR2 YYREEE (reference sequence). As DNA, the CDR3 is TGTGCCAGCAGCTTGATGGTGGGTGGTGGAGATACGCAGTATTTT. This codes for CASSLMVGGGDTQYF.

For this clone: A much larger clonotype is one base distant, so this may be a read error. The V call is TRBV6-5, the J call TRBJ2-3; the match to TRBD2 covers 10 bases. After removal of 4 bases from V and 1 base from J, the junction contained 2 bases not matched to a gene. Germline-derived CDR1 and CDR2 are MNHEY and SVGAGI. The CDR3 is made up of 15 amino acids. This CDR3 reads CASSSGTSGTDTQYF. DNA of the CDR3: TGTGCCAGCAGTTCCGGGACTAGCGGCACAGATACGCAGTATTTT.

The chain links TRBV7-6 to TRBJ2-5, with a tentative D call TRBD1 (6 bases). The CDR3 totals 15 residues. The germline gives CDR1 SGHVS, CDR2 FNYEAQ. Trimming stripped 5 bases from V and 5 bases from J, with 18 bases between. The DNA of the CDR3 is TGTGCCAGCAGCCCCATCACAGGGTTGGCGGAGACCCAGTACTTC. This gives the protein CASSPITGLAETQYF.

The gene calls are TRBV11-2 and TRBJ2-1; tentative D call: TRBD2 (6 bases). Germline V lookup: CDR1 SGHAT, CDR2 FQNNGV. V was trimmed by 5 bases and J by 5 bases, leaving 13 bases between them. The CDR3 contains 14 residues. The CDR3 protein is CASSPWTNHNEQFF. The CDR3 bases are TGTGCCAGCAGCCCTTGGACTAACCACAATGAGCAGTTCTTC.

This clone was detected only once. This sequence joins TRBV6-1 and TRBJ2-2; unclear D gene. The CDR3 consists of 14 residues. Trimming pared 2 bases from V and 1 base from J, leaving 5 bases between. Germline values: CDR1 MNHNS, CDR2 SASEGT. Here the CDR3 reads CASSEWQNTGELFF. The DNA of the CDR3 is TGTGCCAGCAGTGAATGGCAGAACACCGGGGAGCTGTTTTTT.

The genes are TRBV28 and TRBJ1-2; the D gene is possibly TRBD1 (5 bases). From germline, CDR1 is MDHEN and CDR2 SYDVKM. The CDR3 runs to 12 residues. V gave up 11 bases and J gave up 0 bases, with 10 bases separating them. CDR3 coding DNA: TGTGCCGTGGGGCATACTAACTATGGCTACACCTTC. Translated: CAVGHTNYGYTF.

The table lists this clone with many counts. V usage is TRBV7-2 and J usage is TRBJ2-7, with D possibly being TRBD2 (5 bases). The CDR3 loop spans 14 amino acids. Germline loops: CDR1 SGHTA, CDR2 FQGNSA. The V end lost 1 base, the J end lost 7 bases, and 14 bases lay between the germline ends. Here the CDR3 DNA reads TGTGCCAGCAGCTTAGTGACCTCGGGGAGTGAGCAGTACTTC. It specifies CASSLVTSGSEQYF.

Note on this clone: The sample has other DNA sequences that encode this CDR3 too. The genes are TRBV18 and TRBJ1-2; D remains unclear. The V end lost 0 bases, the J end lost 2 bases, and 4 bases lay between the germline ends. The CDR3 is 13 amino acids. Germline CDR1 is KGHSH and CDR2 is LQKENI. CDR3 nucleotide sequence: TGTGCCAGCTCACCACCAGAGAACTATGGCTACACCTTC. Translated: CASSPPENYGYTF.

The V and J genes are TRBV19 and TRBJ2-1; D gene ambiguous. CDR1 is LNHDA, CDR2 SQIVND, per germline (reference sequence). The CDR3 length is 10 residues. With 5 bases removed from V and 15 bases from J, the gap between germline ends came to 11 bases. The CDR3 sequence is CASSDRKPFF. CDR3 bases: TGTGCCAGTAGTGACCGTAAACCGTTCTTC.

The DNA of the CDR3 is TGTGCCAGCAGTTCCCCCAGCGGGGGCACCTACGAGCAGTACTTC. Translated: CASSSPSGGTYEQYF. The chain couples TRBV27 to TRBJ2-7, with 8 bases matching TRBD2. V gave up 4 bases and J gave up 2 bases; unmatched junction bases: 7. CDR1 is MNHEY and CDR2 is SMNVEV in the germline V gene (reference sequence). The CDR3 sequence is 15 residues long.

The chain uses TRBV4-3 and TRBJ1-2; 12 bases fit TRBD1. The CDR3 covers 15 residues. With 0 bases clipped from V and 7 bases from J, the junction kept 3 bases outside the gene matches. In germline, CDR1 is LGHNA, CDR2 YSLEER. The DNA for the CDR3 is TGCGCCAGCAGCCAAGAGGGACAGGGGGCGGCTGGCTACACCTTC. It is translated as CASSQEGQGAAGYTF.

The V gene is TRBV11-2, the J gene TRBJ2-2; D ambiguous. Looked up from germline, CDR1 is SGHAT and CDR2 is FQNNGV. Trimming pared 6 bases from V and 1 base from J, leaving 3 bases between. There are 12 residues in the CDR3. CDR3 in DNA: TGTGCCAGCAGGGGGAACACCGGGGAGCTGTTTTTT. The encoded protein is CASRGNTGELFF.

The chain combines TRBV18 with TRBJ2-7; D not certain. With 4 bases removed from V and 6 bases from J, the gap between germline ends came to 10 bases. This CDR3 contains 12 residues. Germline CDR1 reads KGHSH; CDR2 reads LQKENI. The DNA for the CDR3 is TGTGCCAGCTCACTCGCGGTTATCGAGCAGTACTTC. It specifies CASSLAVIEQYF.

The genes are TRBV5-6 and TRBJ2-1; 11 nucleotides match TRBD2. J lost 9 bases, V lost 0 bases, and 8 bases had no gene match. Germline loops: CDR1 SGHDT, CDR2 YYEEEE. The CDR3 spans 16 residues. The CDR3 protein is CASSLGSSGRTGEQFF. CDR3 nucleotides: TGTGCCAGCAGCTTGGGGTCTAGCGGGAGGACGGGTGAGCAGTTCTTC.

V and J are TRBV6-1 and TRBJ2-3, with TRBD2 matching 13 bases. Trimming at V came to 0 bases and at J to 5 bases, leaving 5 bases not matched to a gene. CDR1 and CDR2 from the germline V gene are MNHNS and SASEGT. The CDR3 spans 17 residues. The CDR3 sequence: CASSEALLAGGQDTQYF. In DNA, the CDR3 is TGTGCCAGCAGTGAAGCCCTACTAGCGGGGGGGCAAGATACGCAGTATTTT.

This rearrangement joins TRBV2 to TRBJ2-5; TRBD2 might be the D (5 bases). The CDR3 is 13 residues long. V was clipped by 6 bases and J by 5 bases, with 13 bases between them. Germline V gene data show CDR1 as SNHLY and CDR2 as FYNNEI. DNA of the CDR3: TGTGCCAGCAGGCCGGAGCGCGGGGAGACCCAGTACTTC. It is translated as CASRPERGETQYF. Based on the CDR3 plus reference TRBV2 and TRBJ2-5, the full variable domain is EPEVTQTPSHQVTQMGQEVILRCVPISNHLYFYWYRQILGQKVEFLVSFYNNEISEKSEIFDDQFSVERPDGSNFTLKIRSTKLEDSAMYFCASRPERGETQYFGPGTRLLVL.

This clone was seen only once. The chain combines TRBV5-1 with TRBJ2-2; D remains ambiguous. CDR3 size: 13 residues. The ends were cut back, 3 bases at V and 3 bases at J, with 6 bases in the middle. CDR1 and CDR2 from the germline V gene are SGHRS and YFSETQ. The CDR3 bases are TGCGCCAGCAGCTATATATACACCGGGGAGCTGTTTTTT. It is translated as CASSYIYTGELFF.

This sequence joins TRBV29-1 and TRBJ2-7, with 7 bases fitting TRBD1. V trimming: 6 bases; J trimming: 2 bases; junction bases outside the gene matches: 7. The germline gives CDR1 SQVTM, CDR2 ANQGSEA. This CDR3 has 13 amino acids. The CDR3 loop reads CSVQNRGAYEQYF. CDR3 coding DNA: TGCAGCGTACAGAACAGGGGAGCCTACGAGCAGTACTTC.

The chain uses TRBV19 and TRBJ2-5; TRBD1 matches 10 bases. CDR3 length: 15 amino acids. Per germline, CDR1 LNHDA and CDR2 SQIVND (reference sequence). J gave up 1 base and V 6 bases, and 5 bases lay outside the gene matches. CDR3 coding DNA: TGTGCCAGTAGGGGACAGGGGCGACCCCAAGAGACCCAGTACTTC. Its protein is CASRGQGRPQETQYF.